This passage covers 4 T cell receptor beta chains from one sample sequenced in a study of regulatory T cells in long-lasting Graves disease (dated by TCRdb to the early 2020s). The library was made by multiplex PCR. TCRdb lists the instrument as Illumina HiSeq 4000. iRepertoire HTBI primers and Arm-PCR amplification of CDR3 regions were used to construct TCR beta libraries. TCRdb reprocessed the public reads (quality trimming at Q25 with fastp, clone calling with MiXCR) and kept in-frame beta chains. Every entry covers one CDR3 protein and lists the most common genes and DNA from its rows. This sample comprises about 540,000 distinct CDR3 sequences, approximately 13% of them detected only once. The top ten clones comprise 8.5% to 10% of the sample. The time point label of this sample denotes: newly diagnosed GD, antithyroid drugs for less than 3 months. For both TCR sequencing and RNA sequencing, RNA was extracted from PBMCs in TRIzol.

This sample was shared with a second study, whose subject was T cells in Graves' hyperthyroidism and ophthalmopathy.

The sequenced sample was peripheral blood mononuclear cells (PBMCs), obtained at new diagnosis, from a patient treated with antithyroid drugs. Receptors originate from a man under 40 with Graves disease. Donor details come from another sample of the same person, matched by shared clones.

This clonotype appeared many times. V is TRBV12-3 or TRBV12-4 and J is TRBJ1-1, with D maybe TRBD1 (5 bases). Trimming stripped 3 bases from V and 4 bases from J, with 12 bases between. The CDR3 length is 14 residues. The CDR3: CASSFSRGATEAFF. The DNA for the CDR3 is TGTGCCAGCAGTTTCTCTAGAGGGGCCACTGAAGCTTTCTTT.

This clonotype was observed at least ten times. The chain combines TRBV5-6 with TRBJ2-7; D is ambiguous. This CDR3 is 12 amino acids long. The V gene lost 2 bases and the J gene lost 0 bases, with 3 bases spanning the gap. Germline CDR1 SGHDT, CDR2 YYEEEE. In nucleotides, the CDR3 is TGTGCCAGCAGCTTCAGCTCCTACGAGCAGTACTTC. As protein: CASSFSSYEQYF.

This clonotype was recorded at least ten times. The V call is TRBV5-1, the J call TRBJ2-7; 11 bases align to TRBD1. V lost 4 bases to trimming and J lost 3 bases; unmatched junction nucleotides: 3. CDR1 and CDR2 from the germline V gene are SGHRS and YFSETQ. CDR3 length: 14 residues. The DNA of the CDR3 is TGCGCCAGCAGCATCGGGACAGGGGGCTACGAGCAGTACTTC. Amino acids: CASSIGTGGYEQYF.

This clonotype was seen at least ten times. The chain couples TRBV6-5 to TRBJ2-2; tentatively, D is TRBD1 (6 bases). V was cut by 2 bases and J by 1 base, with 8 bases left in between. Per the germline V gene, CDR1 is MNHEY and CDR2 is SVGAGI. The CDR3 sequence is 15 residues long. The CDR3 region is CASSYDRRNTGELFF. The DNA for the CDR3 is TGTGCCAGCAGTTACGACAGGAGGAACACCGGGGAGCTGTTTTTT.